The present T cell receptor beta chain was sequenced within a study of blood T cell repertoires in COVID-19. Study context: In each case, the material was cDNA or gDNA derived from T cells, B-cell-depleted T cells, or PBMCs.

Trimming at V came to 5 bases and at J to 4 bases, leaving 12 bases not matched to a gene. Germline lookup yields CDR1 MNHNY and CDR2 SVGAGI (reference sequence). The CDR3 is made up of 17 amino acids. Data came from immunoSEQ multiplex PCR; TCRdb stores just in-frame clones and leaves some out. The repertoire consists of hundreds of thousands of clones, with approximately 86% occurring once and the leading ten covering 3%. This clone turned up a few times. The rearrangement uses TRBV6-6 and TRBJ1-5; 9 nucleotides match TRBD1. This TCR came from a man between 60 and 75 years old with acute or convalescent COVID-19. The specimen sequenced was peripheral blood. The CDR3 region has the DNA TGTGCCAGCAGTCGCAAGTCCGGGACAGGGACAAATCAGCCCCAGCATTTT. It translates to CASSRKSGTGTNQPQHF.